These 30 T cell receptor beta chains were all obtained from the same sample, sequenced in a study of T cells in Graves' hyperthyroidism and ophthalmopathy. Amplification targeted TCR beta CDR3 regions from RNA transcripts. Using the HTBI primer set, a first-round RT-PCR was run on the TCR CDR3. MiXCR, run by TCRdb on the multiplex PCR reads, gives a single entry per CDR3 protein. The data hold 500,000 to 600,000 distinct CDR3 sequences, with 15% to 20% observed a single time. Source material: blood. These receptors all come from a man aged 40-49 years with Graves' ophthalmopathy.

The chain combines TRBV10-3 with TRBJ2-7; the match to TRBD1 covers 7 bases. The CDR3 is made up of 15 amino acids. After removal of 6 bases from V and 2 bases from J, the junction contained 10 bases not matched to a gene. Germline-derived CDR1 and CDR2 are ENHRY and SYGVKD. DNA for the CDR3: TGTGCCATCAGAGACCCGGGACAGACCCCCTACGAGCAGTACTTC. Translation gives CAIRDPGQTPYEQYF.

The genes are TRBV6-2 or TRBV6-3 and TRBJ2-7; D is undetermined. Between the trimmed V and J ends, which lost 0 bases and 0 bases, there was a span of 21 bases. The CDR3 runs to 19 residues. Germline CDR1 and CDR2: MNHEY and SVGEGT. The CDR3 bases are TGTGCCAGCAGTTACTCGATAGTTCATGTGGCGTTAAGCTCCTACGAGCAGTACTTC. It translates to CASSYSIVHVALSSYEQYF.

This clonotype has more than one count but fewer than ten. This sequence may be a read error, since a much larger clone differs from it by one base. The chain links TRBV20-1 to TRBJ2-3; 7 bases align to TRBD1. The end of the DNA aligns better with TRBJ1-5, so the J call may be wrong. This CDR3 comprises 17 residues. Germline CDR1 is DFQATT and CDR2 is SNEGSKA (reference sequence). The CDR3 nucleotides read TGCAGTGCTGGGCCGCGCCAGACAGGGATTGGGACAGATACGCAGCATTTT. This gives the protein CSAGPRQTGIGTDTQHF.

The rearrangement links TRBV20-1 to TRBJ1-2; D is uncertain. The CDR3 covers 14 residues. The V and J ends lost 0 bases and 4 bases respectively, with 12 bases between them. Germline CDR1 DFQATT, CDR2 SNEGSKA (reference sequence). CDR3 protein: CSARERVFAYGYTF. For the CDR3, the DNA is TGCAGTGCTAGAGAACGGGTGTTTGCCTATGGCTACACCTTC.

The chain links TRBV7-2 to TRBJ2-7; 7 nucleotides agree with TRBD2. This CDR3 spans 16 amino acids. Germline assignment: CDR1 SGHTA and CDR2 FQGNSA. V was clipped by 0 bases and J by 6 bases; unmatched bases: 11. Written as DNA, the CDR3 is TGTACCAGCAGCTTAGCGGAGGGACTATTTCCTCGCGAGCAGTACTTC. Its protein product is CTSSLAEGLFPREQYF. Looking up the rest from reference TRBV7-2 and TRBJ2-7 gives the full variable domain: GAGVSQSPSNKVTEKGKDVELRCDPISGHTALYWYRQSLGQGLEFLIYFQGNSAPDKSGLPSDRFSAERTGGSVSTLTIQRTQQEDSAVYLCTSSLAEGLFPREQYFGPGTRLTVT.

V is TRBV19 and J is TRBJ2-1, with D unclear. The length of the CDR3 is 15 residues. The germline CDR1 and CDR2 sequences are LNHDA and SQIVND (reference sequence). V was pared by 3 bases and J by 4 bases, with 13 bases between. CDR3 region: CASSILPSPYNEQFF. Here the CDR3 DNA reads TGTGCCAGTAGTATTCTACCCTCTCCATACAATGAGCAGTTCTTC.

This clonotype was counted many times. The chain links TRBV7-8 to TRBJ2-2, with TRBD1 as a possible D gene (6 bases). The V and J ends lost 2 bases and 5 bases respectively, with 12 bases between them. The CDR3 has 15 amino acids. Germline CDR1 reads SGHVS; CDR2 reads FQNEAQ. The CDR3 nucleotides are TGTGCCAGCAGCTTACCACAGGGAAGAACCGGGGAGCTGTTTTTT. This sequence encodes CASSLPQGRTGELFF.

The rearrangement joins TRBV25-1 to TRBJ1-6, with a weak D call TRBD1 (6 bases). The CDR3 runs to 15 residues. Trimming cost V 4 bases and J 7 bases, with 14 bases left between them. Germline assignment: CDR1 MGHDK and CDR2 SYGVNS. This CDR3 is CASSGGGGQNSPLHF. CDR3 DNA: TGTGCCAGCAGTGGAGGAGGGGGGCAGAATTCACCCCTCCACTTT.

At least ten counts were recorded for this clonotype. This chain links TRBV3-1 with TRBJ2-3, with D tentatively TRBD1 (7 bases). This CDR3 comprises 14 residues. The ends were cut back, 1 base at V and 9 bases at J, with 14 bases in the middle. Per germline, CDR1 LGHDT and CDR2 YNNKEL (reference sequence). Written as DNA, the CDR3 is TGTGCCAGCAGCCAAGGACCCAGGGGGAGGACGCAGTATTTT. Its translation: CASSQGPRGRTQYF.

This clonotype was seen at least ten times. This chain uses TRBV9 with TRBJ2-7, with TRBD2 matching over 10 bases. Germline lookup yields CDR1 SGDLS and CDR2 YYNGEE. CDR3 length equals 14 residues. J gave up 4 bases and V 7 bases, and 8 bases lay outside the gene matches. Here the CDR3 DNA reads TGTGCCAGCGGACCAGCGGGAGGGTCGTACGAGCAGTACTTC. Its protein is CASGPAGGSYEQYF.

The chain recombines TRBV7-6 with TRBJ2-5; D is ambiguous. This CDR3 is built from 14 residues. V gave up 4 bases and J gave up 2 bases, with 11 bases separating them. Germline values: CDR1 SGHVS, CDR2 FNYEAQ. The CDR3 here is CASSSTTVQETQYF. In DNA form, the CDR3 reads TGTGCCAGCAGCTCAACTACAGTTCAAGAGACCCAGTACTTC.

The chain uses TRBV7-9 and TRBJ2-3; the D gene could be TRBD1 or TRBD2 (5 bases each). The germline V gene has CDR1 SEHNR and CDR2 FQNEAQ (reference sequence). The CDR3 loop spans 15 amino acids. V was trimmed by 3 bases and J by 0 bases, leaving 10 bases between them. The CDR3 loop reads CASSFGAGSTDTQYF. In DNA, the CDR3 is TGTGCCAGCAGCTTCGGGGCAGGTAGCACAGATACGCAGTATTTT.

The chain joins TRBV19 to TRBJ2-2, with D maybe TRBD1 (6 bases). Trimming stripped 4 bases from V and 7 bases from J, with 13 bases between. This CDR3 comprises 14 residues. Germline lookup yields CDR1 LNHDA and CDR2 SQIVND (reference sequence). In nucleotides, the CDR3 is TGTGCCAGTAGTACCGGGACAATCGGCGGGGAGCTGTTTTTT. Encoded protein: CASSTGTIGGELFF.

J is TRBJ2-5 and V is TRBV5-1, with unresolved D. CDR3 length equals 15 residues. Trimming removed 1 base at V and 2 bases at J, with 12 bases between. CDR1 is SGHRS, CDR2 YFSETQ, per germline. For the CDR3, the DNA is TGCGCCAGCAGCTTGCTGACCAGCACACAAGAGACCCAGTACTTC. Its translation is CASSLLTSTQETQYF. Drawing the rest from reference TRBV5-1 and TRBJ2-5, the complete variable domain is KAGVTQTPRYLIKTRGQQVTLSCSPISGHRSVSWYQQTPGQGLQFLFEYFSETQRNKGNFPGRFSGRQFSNSRSEMNVSTLELGDSALYLCASSLLTSTQETQYFGPGTRLLVL.

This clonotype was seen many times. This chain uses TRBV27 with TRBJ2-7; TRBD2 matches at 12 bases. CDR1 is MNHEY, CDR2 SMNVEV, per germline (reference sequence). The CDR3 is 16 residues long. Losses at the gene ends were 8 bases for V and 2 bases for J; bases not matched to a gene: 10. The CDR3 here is CASRTRTSGNPYEQYF. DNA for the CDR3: TGTGCCAGCCGAACCCGGACTAGCGGGAACCCCTACGAGCAGTACTTC.

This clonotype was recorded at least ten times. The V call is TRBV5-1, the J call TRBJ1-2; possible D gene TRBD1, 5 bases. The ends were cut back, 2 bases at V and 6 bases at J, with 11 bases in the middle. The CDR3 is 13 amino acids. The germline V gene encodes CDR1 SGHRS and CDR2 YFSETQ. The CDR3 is CASSFPGTDGYTF. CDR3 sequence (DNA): TGCGCCAGCAGCTTCCCAGGGACGGATGGCTACACCTTC.

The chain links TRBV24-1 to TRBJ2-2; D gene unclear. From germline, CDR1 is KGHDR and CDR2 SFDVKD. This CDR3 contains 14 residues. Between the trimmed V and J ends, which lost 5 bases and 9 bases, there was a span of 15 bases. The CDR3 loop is CATSGRLTDRELFF. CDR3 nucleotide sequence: TGTGCCACCAGTGGGCGACTTACAGACCGGGAGCTGTTTTTT.

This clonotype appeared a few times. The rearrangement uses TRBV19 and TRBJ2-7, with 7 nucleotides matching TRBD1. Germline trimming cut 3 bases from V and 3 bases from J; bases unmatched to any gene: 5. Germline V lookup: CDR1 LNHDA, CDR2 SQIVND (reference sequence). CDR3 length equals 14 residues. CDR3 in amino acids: CASSIRAGGYEQYF. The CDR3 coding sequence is TGTGCCAGTAGTATCAGGGCAGGGGGCTACGAGCAGTACTTC.

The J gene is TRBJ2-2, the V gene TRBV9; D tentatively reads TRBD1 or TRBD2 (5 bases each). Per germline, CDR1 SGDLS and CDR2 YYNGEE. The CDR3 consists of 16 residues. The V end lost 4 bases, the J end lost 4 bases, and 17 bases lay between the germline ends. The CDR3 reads CASSLRWDHSTGELFF. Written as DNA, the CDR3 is TGTGCCAGCAGCCTTAGGTGGGACCACAGCACCGGGGAGCTGTTTTTT. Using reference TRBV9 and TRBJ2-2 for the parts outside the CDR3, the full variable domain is DSGVTQTPKHLITATGQRVTLRCSPRSGDLSVYWYQQSLDQGLQFLIQYYNGEERAKGNILERFSAQQFPDLHSELNLSSLELGDSALYFCASSLRWDHSTGELFFGEGSRLTVL.

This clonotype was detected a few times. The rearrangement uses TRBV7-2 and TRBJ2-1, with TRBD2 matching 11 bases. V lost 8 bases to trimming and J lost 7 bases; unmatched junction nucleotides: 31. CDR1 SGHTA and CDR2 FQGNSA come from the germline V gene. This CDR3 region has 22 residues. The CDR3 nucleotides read TGTGCCAGCGAACCGGGACAGGGCCATGACCCCCCAAGGTCTAGCGGGAGGAATGAGCAGTTCTTC. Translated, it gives CASEPGQGHDPPRSSGRNEQFF. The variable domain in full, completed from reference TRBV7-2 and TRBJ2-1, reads GAGVSQSPSNKVTEKGKDVELRCDPISGHTALYWYRQSLGQGLEFLIYFQGNSAPDKSGLPSDRFSAERTGGSVSTLTIQRTQQEDSAVYLCASEPGQGHDPPRSSGRNEQFFGPGTRLTVL.

CDR3: CASSSNTPGLAAFSYEQYF. In DNA form, the CDR3 reads TGCGCCAGCAGCTCCAACACCCCCGGACTAGCGGCGTTCTCCTACGAGCAGTACTTC. The V call is TRBV5-1, the J call TRBJ2-7, with 10 bases identical to TRBD2. V shed 3 bases, J shed 0 bases, and the junction held 15 bases outside the gene matches. The CDR3 consists of 19 residues. Per germline, CDR1 SGHRS and CDR2 YFSETQ.

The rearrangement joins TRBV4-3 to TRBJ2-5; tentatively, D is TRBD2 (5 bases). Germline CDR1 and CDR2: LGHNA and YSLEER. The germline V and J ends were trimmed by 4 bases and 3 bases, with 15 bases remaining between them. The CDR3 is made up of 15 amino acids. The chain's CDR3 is CASSPFGGSKETQYF. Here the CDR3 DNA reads TGCGCCAGCAGCCCATTCGGAGGCAGTAAAGAGACCCAGTACTTC.

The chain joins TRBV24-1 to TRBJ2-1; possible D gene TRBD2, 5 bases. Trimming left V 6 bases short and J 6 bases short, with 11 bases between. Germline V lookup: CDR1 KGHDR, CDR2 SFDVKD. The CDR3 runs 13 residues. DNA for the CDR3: TGTGCCACCAGTCGCGCCGGGGTCAATGAGCAGTTCTTC. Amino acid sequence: CATSRAGVNEQFF.

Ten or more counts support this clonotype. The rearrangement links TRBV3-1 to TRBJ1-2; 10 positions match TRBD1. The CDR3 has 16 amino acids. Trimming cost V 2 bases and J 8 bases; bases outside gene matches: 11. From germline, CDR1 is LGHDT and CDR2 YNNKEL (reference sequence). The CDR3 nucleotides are TGTGCCAGCAGCCAAAGAACGGGACAGGGGATGGGAGGCTACACCTTC. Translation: CASSQRTGQGMGGYTF.

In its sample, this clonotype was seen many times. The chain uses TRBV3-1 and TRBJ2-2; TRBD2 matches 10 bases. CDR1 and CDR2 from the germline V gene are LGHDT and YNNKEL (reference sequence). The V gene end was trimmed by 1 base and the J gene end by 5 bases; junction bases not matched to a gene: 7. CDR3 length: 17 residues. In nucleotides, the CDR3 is TGTGCCAGCAGCCAAGTCCAACTAGCGGGGCCGACCGGGGAGCTGTTTTTT. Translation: CASSQVQLAGPTGELFF.

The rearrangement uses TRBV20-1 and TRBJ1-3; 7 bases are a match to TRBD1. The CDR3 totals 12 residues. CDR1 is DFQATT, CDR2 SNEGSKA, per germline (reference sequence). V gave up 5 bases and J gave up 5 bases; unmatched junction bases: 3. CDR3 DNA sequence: TGCAGTGCTTGGGACAGAAGAAACACCATATATTTT. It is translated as CSAWDRRNTIYF.

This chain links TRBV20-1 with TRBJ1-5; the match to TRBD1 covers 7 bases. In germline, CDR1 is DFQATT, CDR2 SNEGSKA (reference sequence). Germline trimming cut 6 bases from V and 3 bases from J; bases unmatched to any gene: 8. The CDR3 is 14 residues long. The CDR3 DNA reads TGCAGTGCCTACACAGGGGACCACAATCAGCCCCAGCATTTT. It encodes CSAYTGDHNQPQHF.

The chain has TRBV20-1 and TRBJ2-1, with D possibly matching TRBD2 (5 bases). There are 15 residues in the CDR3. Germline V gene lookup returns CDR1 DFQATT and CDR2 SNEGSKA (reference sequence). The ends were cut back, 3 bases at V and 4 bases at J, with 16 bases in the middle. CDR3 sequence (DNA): TGCAGTGCTAGGGAAGTAACGGGGTATTACAATGAGCAGTTCTTC. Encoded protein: CSAREVTGYYNEQFF.

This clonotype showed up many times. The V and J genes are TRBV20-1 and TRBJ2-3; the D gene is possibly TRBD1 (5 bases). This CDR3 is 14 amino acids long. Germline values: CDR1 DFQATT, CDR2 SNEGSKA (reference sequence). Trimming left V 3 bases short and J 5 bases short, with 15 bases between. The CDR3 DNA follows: TGCAGTGCTAGCCGGCAGGGAAGGGGAGATACGCAGTATTTT. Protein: CSASRQGRGDTQYF.

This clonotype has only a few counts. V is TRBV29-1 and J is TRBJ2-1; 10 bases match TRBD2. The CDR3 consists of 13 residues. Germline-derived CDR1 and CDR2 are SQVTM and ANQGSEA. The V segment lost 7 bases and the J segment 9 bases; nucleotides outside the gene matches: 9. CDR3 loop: CSGTSGTGSEQFF. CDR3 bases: TGCAGCGGTACTAGCGGGACTGGAAGTGAGCAGTTCTTC.